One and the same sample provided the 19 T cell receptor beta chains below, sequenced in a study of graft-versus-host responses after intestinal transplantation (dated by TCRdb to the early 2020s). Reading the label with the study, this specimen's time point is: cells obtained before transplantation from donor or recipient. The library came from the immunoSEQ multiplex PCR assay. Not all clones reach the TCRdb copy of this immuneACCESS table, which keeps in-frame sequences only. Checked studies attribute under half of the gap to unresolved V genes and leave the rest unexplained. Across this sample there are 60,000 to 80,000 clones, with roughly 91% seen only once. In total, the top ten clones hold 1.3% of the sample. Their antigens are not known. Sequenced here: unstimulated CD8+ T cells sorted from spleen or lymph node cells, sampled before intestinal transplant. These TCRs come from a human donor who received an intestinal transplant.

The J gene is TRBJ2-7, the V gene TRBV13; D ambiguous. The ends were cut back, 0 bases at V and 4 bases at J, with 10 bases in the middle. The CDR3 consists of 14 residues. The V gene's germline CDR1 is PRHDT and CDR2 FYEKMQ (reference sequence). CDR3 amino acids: CASSLGFSTYEQYF. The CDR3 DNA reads TGTGCCAGCAGCTTAGGCTTTAGTACTTACGAGCAGTACTTC.

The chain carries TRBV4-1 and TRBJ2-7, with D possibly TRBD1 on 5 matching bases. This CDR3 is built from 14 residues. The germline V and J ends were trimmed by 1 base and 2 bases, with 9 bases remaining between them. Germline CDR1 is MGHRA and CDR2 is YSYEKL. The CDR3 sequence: CASSQGDSTYEQYF. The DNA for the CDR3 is TGCGCCAGCAGCCAAGGCGACAGCACCTACGAGCAGTACTTC.

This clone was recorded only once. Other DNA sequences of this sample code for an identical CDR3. CDR3 loop: CASSLGGGRETQYF. The CDR3 DNA follows: TGTGCCAGCAGCCTAGGGGGGGGGCGAGAGACCCAGTACTTC. This chain connects TRBV7-3 to TRBJ2-5; D might be TRBD2 (7 bases). The germline CDR1 and CDR2 sequences are SGHTA and FQGTGA. The CDR3 contains 14 residues. V shed 5 bases and J shed 4 bases, with 14 bases lying between them.

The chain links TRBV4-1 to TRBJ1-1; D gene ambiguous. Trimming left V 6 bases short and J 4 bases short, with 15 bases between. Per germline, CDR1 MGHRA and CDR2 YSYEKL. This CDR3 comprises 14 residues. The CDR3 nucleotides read TGCGCCAGCAGATTAGGATGGGCCGGCACTGAAGCTTTCTTT. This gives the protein CASRLGWAGTEAFF.

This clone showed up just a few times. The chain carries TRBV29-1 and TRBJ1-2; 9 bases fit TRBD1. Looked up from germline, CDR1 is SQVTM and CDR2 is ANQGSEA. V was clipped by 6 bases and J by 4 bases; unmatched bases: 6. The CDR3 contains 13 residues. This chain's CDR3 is CSVKQGASYGYTF. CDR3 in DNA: TGCAGCGTGAAACAGGGGGCAAGCTATGGCTACACCTTC.

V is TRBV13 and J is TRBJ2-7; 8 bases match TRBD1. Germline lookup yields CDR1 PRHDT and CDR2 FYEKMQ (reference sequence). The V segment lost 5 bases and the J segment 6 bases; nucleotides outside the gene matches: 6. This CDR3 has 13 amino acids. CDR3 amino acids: CASSPPRGREQYF. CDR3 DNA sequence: TGTGCCAGCAGCCCCCCCAGGGGGCGCGAGCAGTACTTC.

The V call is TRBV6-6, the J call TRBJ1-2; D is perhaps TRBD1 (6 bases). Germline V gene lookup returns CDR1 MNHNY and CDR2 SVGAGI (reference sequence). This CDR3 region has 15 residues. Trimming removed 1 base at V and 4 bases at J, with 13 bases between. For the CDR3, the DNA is TGTGCCAGCAGTTACTTACCAGGGGATCCCTATGGCTACACCTTC. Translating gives CASSYLPGDPYGYTF.

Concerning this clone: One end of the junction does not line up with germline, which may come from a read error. The CDR3: CASSPTGAGNTIYF. For the CDR3, the DNA is TGCGCCAGCAGCCCCACAGGGGCTGGGAACACCATATATTTT. The chain links TRBV4-1 to TRBJ1-3, with 7 bases fitting TRBD1. Germline CDR1 MGHRA, CDR2 YSYEKL. The CDR3 has 14 residues.

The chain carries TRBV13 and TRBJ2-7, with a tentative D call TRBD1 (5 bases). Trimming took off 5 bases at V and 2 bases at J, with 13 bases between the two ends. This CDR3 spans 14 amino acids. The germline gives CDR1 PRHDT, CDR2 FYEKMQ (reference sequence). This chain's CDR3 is CASSAQGNPYEQYF. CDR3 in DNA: TGTGCCAGCAGCGCTCAGGGAAACCCCTACGAGCAGTACTTC.

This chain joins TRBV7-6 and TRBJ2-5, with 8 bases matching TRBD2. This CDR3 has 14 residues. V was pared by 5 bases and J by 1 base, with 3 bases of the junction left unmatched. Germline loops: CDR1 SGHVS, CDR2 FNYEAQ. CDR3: CASSPGGGQETQYF. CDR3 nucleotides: TGTGCCAGCAGCCCCGGGGGGGGCCAAGAGACCCAGTACTTC.

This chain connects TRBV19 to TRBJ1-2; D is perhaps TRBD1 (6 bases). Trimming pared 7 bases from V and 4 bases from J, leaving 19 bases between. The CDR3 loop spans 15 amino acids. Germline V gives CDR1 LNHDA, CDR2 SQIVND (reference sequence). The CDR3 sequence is CASTKFVGASYGYTF. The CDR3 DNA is TGTGCCAGTACCAAATTCGTGGGGGCGAGCTATGGCTACACCTTC.

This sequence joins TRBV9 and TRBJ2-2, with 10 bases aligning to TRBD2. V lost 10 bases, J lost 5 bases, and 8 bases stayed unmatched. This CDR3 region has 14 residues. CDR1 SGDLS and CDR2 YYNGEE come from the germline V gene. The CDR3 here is CAGKTSGLTGELFF. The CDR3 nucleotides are TGTGCCGGCAAGACTAGCGGGTTGACCGGGGAGCTGTTTTTT.

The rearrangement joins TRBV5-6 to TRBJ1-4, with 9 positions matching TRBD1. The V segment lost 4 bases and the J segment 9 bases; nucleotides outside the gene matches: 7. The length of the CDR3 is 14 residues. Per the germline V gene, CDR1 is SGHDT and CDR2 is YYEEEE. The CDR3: CASSRGTGQKKLFF. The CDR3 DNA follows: TGTGCCAGCAGCCGCGGGACAGGGCAGAAAAAACTGTTTTTT.

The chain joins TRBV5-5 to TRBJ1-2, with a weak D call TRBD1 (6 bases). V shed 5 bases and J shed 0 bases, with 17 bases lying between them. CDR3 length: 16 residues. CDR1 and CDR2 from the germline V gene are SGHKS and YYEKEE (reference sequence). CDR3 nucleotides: TGTGCCAGCAGTACCACCGACAGGCAAGCTAACTATGGCTACACCTTC. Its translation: CASSTTDRQANYGYTF.

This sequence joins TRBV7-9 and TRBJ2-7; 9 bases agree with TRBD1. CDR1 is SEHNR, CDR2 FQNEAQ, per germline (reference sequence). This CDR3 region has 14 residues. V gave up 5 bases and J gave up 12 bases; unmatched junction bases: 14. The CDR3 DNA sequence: TGTGCCAGCAGCCCCCCATTGGGACAGGGTATTAGGTACTTC. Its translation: CASSPPLGQGIRYF. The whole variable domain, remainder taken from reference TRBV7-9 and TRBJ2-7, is DTGVSQNPRHKITKRGQNVTFRCDPISEHNRLYWYRQTLGQGPEFLTYFQNEAQLEKSRLLSDRFSAERPKGSFSTLEIQRTEQGDSAMYLCASSPPLGQGIRYFGPGTRLTVT.

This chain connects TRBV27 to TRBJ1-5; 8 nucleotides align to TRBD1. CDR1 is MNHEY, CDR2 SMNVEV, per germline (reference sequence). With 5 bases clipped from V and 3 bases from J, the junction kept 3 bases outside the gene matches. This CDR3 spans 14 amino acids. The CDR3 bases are TGTGCCAGCAGTCACAGGGGGGTCAATCAGCCCCAGCATTTT. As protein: CASSHRGVNQPQHF.

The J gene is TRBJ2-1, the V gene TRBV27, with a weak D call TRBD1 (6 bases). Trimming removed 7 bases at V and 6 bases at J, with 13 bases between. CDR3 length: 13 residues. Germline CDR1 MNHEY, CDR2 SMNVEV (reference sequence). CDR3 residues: CASTTGNGNEQFF. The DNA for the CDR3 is TGTGCCAGCACCACAGGGAATGGCAATGAGCAGTTCTTC.

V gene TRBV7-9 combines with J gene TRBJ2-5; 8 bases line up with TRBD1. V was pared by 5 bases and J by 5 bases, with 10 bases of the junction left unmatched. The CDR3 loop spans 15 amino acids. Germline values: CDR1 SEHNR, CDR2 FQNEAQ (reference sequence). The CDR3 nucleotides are TGTGCCAGCAGCAAACCCCAGGGGGCGCGGGAGACCCAGTACTTC. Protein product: CASSKPQGARETQYF.

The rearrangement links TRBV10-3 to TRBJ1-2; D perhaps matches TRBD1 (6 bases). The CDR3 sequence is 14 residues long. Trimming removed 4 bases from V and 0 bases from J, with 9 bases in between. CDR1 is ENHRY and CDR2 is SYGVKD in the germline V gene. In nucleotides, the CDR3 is TGTGCCATCAGTGTAGGGGGGGCTAACTATGGCTACACCTTC. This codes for CAISVGGANYGYTF.